Listed below are T cell receptor beta chains from one sample, sequenced in a study of blood T cell repertoires in COVID-19. TCRdb's copy holds only in-frame clones and misses some; the assay was immunoSEQ multiplex PCR. The sample holds around 97,000 clones, roughly 90% seen once. Sequencing was carried out using peripheral blood. These receptor sequences come from an older woman with acute or convalescent COVID-19. Each CDR3 is given with its conserved first and last residue. D genes are given only for firm matches. Size is stated for part of the rows, as once, few or many counts, or as a class when the clone is expanded.

CDR3 protein: CASSPDGTSGGDEQFF; CDR3 DNA: TGTGCCAGCAGCCCAGACGGGACTAGCGGTGGGGATGAGCAGTTCTTC; J gene: TRBJ2-1; D gene: TRBD2; V gene: TRBV9; clone size: once
CDR3 protein: CAWNRQGREDTQYF; CDR3 DNA: TGTGCCTGGAACAGGCAGGGGAGAGAGGATACGCAGTATTTT; J gene: TRBJ2-3; D gene: -; V gene: TRBV30; clone size: -
CDR3 protein: CASSLGREGDEAFF; CDR3 DNA: TGTGCCAGCAGCTTAGGCCGCGAGGGGGATGAAGCTTTCTTT; J gene: TRBJ1-1; D gene: -; V gene: TRBV11-3; clone size: -
CDR3 protein: CASSLIGEANYGYTF; CDR3 DNA: TGTGCCAGCAGCCTCATCGGGGAGGCTAACTATGGCTACACCTTC; J gene: TRBJ1-2; D gene: -; V gene: TRBV6-5; clone size: -
CDR3 protein: CASSFPTAGELFF; CDR3 DNA: TGTGCCAGCAGTTTCCCGACAGCCGGGGAGCTGTTTTTT; J gene: TRBJ2-2; D gene: -; V gene: TRBV28; clone size: -
CDR3 protein: CASSPQGAGIDTEAFF; CDR3 DNA: TGTGCCAGCAGCCCACAGGGGGCGGGAATTGATACTGAAGCTTTCTTT; J gene: TRBJ1-1; D gene: TRBD1; V gene: TRBV7-8; clone size: -
CDR3 protein: CASSQEGGAGNTIYF; CDR3 DNA: TGTGCCAGCAGCCAAGAGGGGGGGGCTGGAAACACCATATATTTT; J gene: TRBJ1-3; D gene: -; V gene: TRBV3-1/TRBV3-2; clone size: -
CDR3 protein: CASSLWGRALTDTQYF; CDR3 DNA: TGTGCCAGCAGTTTATGGGGGAGGGCGCTCACAGATACGCAGTATTTT; J gene: TRBJ2-3; D gene: TRBD2; V gene: TRBV27; clone size: -
CDR3 protein: CASSYPGQVLSGNTIYF; CDR3 DNA: TGTGCCAGCAGTTACCCGGGACAGGTGCTCTCTGGAAACACCATATATTTT; J gene: TRBJ1-3; D gene: TRBD1; V gene: TRBV28; clone size: -
CDR3 protein: CASSFNRNTEAFF; CDR3 DNA: TGCGCCAGCAGCTTCAACAGGAATACTGAAGCTTTCTTT; J gene: TRBJ1-1; D gene: -; V gene: TRBV5-1; clone size: -
CDR3 protein: CASSPSSGIGANNEQFF; CDR3 DNA: TGTGCCAGCAGCCCATCAAGCGGGATTGGCGCCAACAATGAGCAGTTCTTC; J gene: TRBJ2-1; D gene: TRBD2; V gene: TRBV7-3; clone size: -
CDR3 protein: CASSRGPSEQFF; CDR3 DNA: TGTGCCAGCAGCCGCGGTCCTAGTGAGCAGTTCTTC; J gene: TRBJ2-1; D gene: -; V gene: TRBV7-9; clone size: -
CDR3 protein: CASSWAGTYEQYF; CDR3 DNA: TGTGCCAGCAGTTGGGCAGGCACCTACGAGCAGTACTTC; J gene: TRBJ2-7; D gene: -; V gene: TRBV28; clone size: -
CDR3 protein: CATSPGAHSPLHF; CDR3 DNA: TGTGCCACCTCGCCAGGGGCGCATTCACCCCTCCACTTT; J gene: TRBJ1-6; D gene: -; V gene: TRBV11-2; clone size: -
CDR3 protein: CAISDSYSNQPQHF; CDR3 DNA: TGTGCCATCAGCGACAGCTATAGCAATCAGCCCCAGCATTTT; J gene: TRBJ1-5; D gene: -; V gene: TRBV10-3; clone size: -
CDR3 protein: CASSQDLAGRTTNYGYTF; CDR3 DNA: TGTGCCAGCAGCCAAGATCTTGCCGGGAGGACCACTAACTATGGCTACACCTTC; J gene: TRBJ1-2; D gene: -; V gene: TRBV4-2; clone size: -
CDR3 protein: CATSDPGAGGVDTQYF; CDR3 DNA: TGTGCCACCAGTGACCCGGGAGCGGGAGGTGTAGATACGCAGTATTTT; J gene: TRBJ2-3; D gene: TRBD2; V gene: TRBV24-1; clone size: -
CDR3 protein: CASSESTFYGYTF; CDR3 DNA: TGTGCCAGCAGTGAATCCACTTTTTATGGCTACACCTTC; J gene: TRBJ1-2; D gene: -; V gene: TRBV2; clone size: once
CDR3 protein: CASTSGTMHTQYF; CDR3 DNA: TGTGCCAGTACTAGCGGGACAATGCATACGCAGTATTTT; J gene: TRBJ2-3; D gene: TRBD2; V gene: TRBV19; clone size: -
CDR3 protein: CASSPPTGEGEQFF; CDR3 DNA: TGCGCCAGCAGCCCCCCCACGGGAGAAGGTGAGCAGTTCTTC; J gene: TRBJ2-1; D gene: -; V gene: TRBV5-1; clone size: -
CDR3 protein: CASSLDAGVTNEKLFF; CDR3 DNA: TGCGCCAGCAGCTTGGATGCAGGGGTGACTAATGAAAAACTGTTTTTT; J gene: TRBJ1-4; D gene: -; V gene: TRBV5-1; clone size: -
CDR3 protein: CASRQREGGETQYF; CDR3 DNA: TGTGCCAGCCGGCAGCGGGAGGGGGGAGAGACCCAGTACTTC; J gene: TRBJ2-5; D gene: TRBD2; V gene: TRBV6-5; clone size: -
CDR3 protein: CAVGQGAGGYTF; CDR3 DNA: TGTGCCGTAGGACAGGGGGCCGGTGGCTACACCTTC; J gene: TRBJ1-2; D gene: TRBD1; V gene: TRBV10-3; clone size: once
CDR3 protein: CASSIGGGCSYNEQFF; CDR3 DNA: TGTGCCAGCAGCATTGGGGGGGGTTGCTCCTACAATGAGCAGTTCTTC; J gene: TRBJ2-1; D gene: TRBD2; V gene: TRBV5-4; clone size: -
CDR3 protein: CASSFSGQRTGELFF; CDR3 DNA: TGTGCCAGCAGTTTCTCGGGTCAGCGCACCGGGGAGCTGTTTTTT; J gene: TRBJ2-2; D gene: -; V gene: TRBV28; clone size: -
CDR3 protein: CASSRSGSDYNEQFF; CDR3 DNA: TGTGCCAGCAGCCGTAGCGGGAGTGACTACAATGAGCAGTTCTTC; J gene: TRBJ2-1; D gene: TRBD2; V gene: TRBV27; clone size: -
CDR3 protein: CATSDPRGVNEQFF; CDR3 DNA: TGTGCCACCAGTGATCCCCGGGGGGTCAATGAGCAGTTCTTC; J gene: TRBJ2-1; D gene: TRBD2; V gene: TRBV24-1; clone size: -
CDR3 protein: CASSIQSDIGEQFF; CDR3 DNA: TGTGCCAGTAGTATTCAATCCGACATCGGTGAGCAGTTCTTC; J gene: TRBJ2-1; D gene: -; V gene: TRBV19; clone size: -
CDR3 protein: CATTGGEKLFF; CDR3 DNA: TGTGCCACGACTGGGGGGGAAAAACTGTTTTTT; J gene: TRBJ1-4; D gene: -; V gene: TRBV10-3; clone size: -
CDR3 protein: CASSRQETGVETEAFF; CDR3 DNA: TGCGCCAGCAGCCGGCAAGAAACAGGGGTGGAGACTGAAGCTTTCTTT; J gene: TRBJ1-1; D gene: TRBD1; V gene: TRBV4-1; clone size: -
CDR3 protein: CASSPGRRLAAYNEQFF; CDR3 DNA: TGTGCCAGCAGCCCCGGTAGGCGACTAGCGGCGTACAATGAGCAGTTCTTC; J gene: TRBJ2-1; D gene: TRBD2; V gene: TRBV3-1/TRBV3-2; clone size: -
CDR3 protein: CASKRQRNEKLFF; CDR3 DNA: TGTGCCAGCAAACGACAGAGGAATGAAAAACTGTTTTTT; J gene: TRBJ1-4; D gene: -; V gene: TRBV2; clone size: -
CDR3 protein: CASSYPGLYGYTF; CDR3 DNA: TGTGCCAGTAGCTACCCGGGACTCTATGGCTACACCTTC; J gene: TRBJ1-2; D gene: -; V gene: TRBV6-5; clone size: -
CDR3 protein: CASSQRQNTEAFF; CDR3 DNA: TGTGCCAGCAGCCAGAGACAGAACACTGAAGCTTTCTTT; J gene: TRBJ1-1; D gene: -; V gene: TRBV3-1/TRBV3-2; clone size: -
CDR3 protein: CASTGTRGDEQFF; CDR3 DNA: TGTGCCAGTACCGGGACAAGAGGTGATGAGCAGTTCTTC; J gene: TRBJ2-1; D gene: -; V gene: TRBV19; clone size: -
CDR3 protein: CASQKGPNTEAFF; CDR3 DNA: TGTGCCAGTCAAAAGGGGCCCAACACTGAAGCTTTCTTT; J gene: TRBJ1-1; D gene: -; V gene: TRBV19; clone size: few
CDR3 protein: CASSRPGQGLGGYTF; CDR3 DNA: TGTGCCAGCAGTCGACCTGGACAGGGATTGGGTGGCTACACCTTC; J gene: TRBJ1-2; D gene: TRBD1; V gene: TRBV6-5; clone size: -
CDR3 protein: CASSPVGGTYEQYF; CDR3 DNA: TGTGCCAGCAGCCCCGTTGGAGGGACCTACGAGCAGTACTTC; J gene: TRBJ2-7; D gene: -; V gene: TRBV9; clone size: -
CDR3 protein: CASSRAIPNTEAFF; CDR3 DNA: TGTGCCAGTTCCAGGGCGATACCGAACACTGAAGCTTTCTTT; J gene: TRBJ1-1; D gene: -; V gene: TRBV19; clone size: -
CDR3 protein: CASSQRRSGKSYEQYF; CDR3 DNA: TGTGCCAGCAGCCAACGTAGAAGCGGGAAATCCTACGAGCAGTACTTC; J gene: TRBJ2-7; D gene: TRBD2; V gene: TRBV13; clone size: -
CDR3 protein: CASSQDGGAGLRNEQFF; CDR3 DNA: TGTGCCAGCAGCCAAGATGGGGGGGCGGGACTTCGCAATGAGCAGTTCTTC; J gene: TRBJ2-1; D gene: -; V gene: TRBV3-1/TRBV3-2; clone size: -
CDR3 protein: CASSLARGLARNEQFF; CDR3 DNA: TGTGCCAGCAGCTTGGCCCGAGGACTAGCGCGGAATGAGCAGTTCTTC; J gene: TRBJ2-1; D gene: TRBD2; V gene: TRBV7-8; clone size: -
CDR3 protein: CASSSDKAEAFF; CDR3 DNA: TGTGCCAGCAGCTCGGACAAGGCTGAAGCTTTCTTT; J gene: TRBJ1-1; D gene: -; V gene: TRBV7-9; clone size: -
CDR3 protein: CASSRYSAGGYEQYF; CDR3 DNA: TGTGCCAGCAGCCGGTATTCCGCGGGAGGCTACGAGCAGTACTTC; J gene: TRBJ2-7; D gene: TRBD2; V gene: TRBV3-1/TRBV3-2; clone size: -
CDR3 protein: CASSEDFSYNEQFF; CDR3 DNA: TGCGCCAGCAGCGAGGACTTCTCCTACAATGAGCAGTTCTTC; J gene: TRBJ2-1; D gene: -; V gene: TRBV5-1; clone size: -
CDR3 protein: CATRRLAGTDTQYF; CDR3 DNA: TGTGCCACCAGGAGACTGGCAGGGACAGATACGCAGTATTTT; J gene: TRBJ2-3; D gene: -; V gene: TRBV28; clone size: -
CDR3 protein: CASSLLQGREAFF; CDR3 DNA: TGTGCCAGCAGTTTGCTACAGGGCCGTGAAGCTTTCTTT; J gene: TRBJ1-1; D gene: -; V gene: TRBV28; clone size: -
CDR3 protein: CASSQSARVNEQFF; CDR3 DNA: TGTGCCAGCAGCCAATCCGCTAGAGTGAATGAGCAGTTCTTC; J gene: TRBJ2-1; D gene: -; V gene: TRBV4-2; clone size: once
CDR3 protein: CASSLARGLTNEKLFF; CDR3 DNA: TGTGCCAGCAGCTTAGCCAGGGGGCTTACTAATGAAAAACTGTTTTTT; J gene: TRBJ1-4; D gene: TRBD1; V gene: TRBV7-9; clone size: -